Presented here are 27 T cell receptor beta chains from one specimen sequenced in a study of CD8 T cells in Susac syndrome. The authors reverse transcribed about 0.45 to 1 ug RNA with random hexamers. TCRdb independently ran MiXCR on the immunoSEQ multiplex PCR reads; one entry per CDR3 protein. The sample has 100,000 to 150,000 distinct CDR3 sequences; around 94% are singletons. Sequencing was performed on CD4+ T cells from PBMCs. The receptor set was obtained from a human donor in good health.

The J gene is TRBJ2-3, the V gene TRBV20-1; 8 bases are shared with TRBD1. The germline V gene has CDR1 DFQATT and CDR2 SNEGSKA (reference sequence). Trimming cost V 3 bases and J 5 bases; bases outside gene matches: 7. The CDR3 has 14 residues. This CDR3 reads CSARGRTGGDTQYF. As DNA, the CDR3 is TGCAGTGCTAGGGGGCGTACAGGGGGAGATACGCAGTATTTT.

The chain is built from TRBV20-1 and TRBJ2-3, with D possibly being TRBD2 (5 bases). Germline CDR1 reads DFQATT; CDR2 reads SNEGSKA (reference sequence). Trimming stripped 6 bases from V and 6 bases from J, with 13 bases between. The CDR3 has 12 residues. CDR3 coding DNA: TGCAGTGCCAAGGACTGGAGGGATACGCAGTATTTT. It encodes CSAKDWRDTQYF.

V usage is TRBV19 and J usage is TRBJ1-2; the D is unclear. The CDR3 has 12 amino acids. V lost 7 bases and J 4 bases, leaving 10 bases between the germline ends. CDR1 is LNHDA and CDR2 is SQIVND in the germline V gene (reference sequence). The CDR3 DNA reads TGTGCCAGTACGGAGGAGGCCTATGGCTACACCTTC. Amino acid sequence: CASTEEAYGYTF. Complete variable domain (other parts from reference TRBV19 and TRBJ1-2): DGGITQSPKYLFRKEGQNVTLSCEQNLNHDAMYWYRQDPGQGLRLIYYSQIVNDFQKGDIAEGYSVSREKKESFPLTVTSAQKNPTAFYLCASTEEAYGYTFGSGTRLTVV.

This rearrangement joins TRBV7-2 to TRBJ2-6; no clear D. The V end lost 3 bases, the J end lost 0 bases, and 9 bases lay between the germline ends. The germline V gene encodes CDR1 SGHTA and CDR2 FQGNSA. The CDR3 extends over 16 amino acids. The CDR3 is CASSFGRISGANVLTF. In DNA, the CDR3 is TGTGCCAGCAGCTTCGGTAGGATCTCTGGGGCCAACGTCCTGACTTTC.

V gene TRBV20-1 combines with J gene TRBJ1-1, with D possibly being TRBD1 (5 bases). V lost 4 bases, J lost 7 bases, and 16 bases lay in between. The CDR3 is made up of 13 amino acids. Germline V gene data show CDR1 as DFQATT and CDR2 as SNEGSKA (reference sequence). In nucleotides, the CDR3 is TGCAGTGCTATTCGGACCGACAGCCATGAAGCTTTCTTT. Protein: CSAIRTDSHEAFF.

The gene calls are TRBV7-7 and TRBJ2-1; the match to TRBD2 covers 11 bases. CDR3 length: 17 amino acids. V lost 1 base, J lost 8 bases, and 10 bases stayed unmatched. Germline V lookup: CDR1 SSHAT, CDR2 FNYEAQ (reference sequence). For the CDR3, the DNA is TGTGCCAGCAGCTTAGGTGCGACTAGCGGGATGGCTTATGAGCAGTTCTTC. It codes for CASSLGATSGMAYEQFF.

The CDR3 loop reads CASSPYGGFKNEQYF. DNA of the CDR3: TGTGCCAGCTCACCATACGGGGGCTTTAAGAACGAGCAGTACTTC. V is TRBV18 and J is TRBJ2-7, with D perhaps given as TRBD1 or TRBD2 (6 bases each). V dropped 2 bases and J dropped 5 bases, with 16 bases sitting between them. The germline CDR1 and CDR2 sequences are KGHSH and LQKENI. This CDR3 comprises 15 residues. Full variable domain (missing parts from reference TRBV18 and TRBJ2-7): NAGVMQNPRHLVRRRGQEARLRCSPMKGHSHVYWYRQLPEEGLKFMVYLQKENIIDESGMPKERFSAEFPKEGPSILRIQQVVRGDSAAYFCASSPYGGFKNEQYFGPGTRLTVT.

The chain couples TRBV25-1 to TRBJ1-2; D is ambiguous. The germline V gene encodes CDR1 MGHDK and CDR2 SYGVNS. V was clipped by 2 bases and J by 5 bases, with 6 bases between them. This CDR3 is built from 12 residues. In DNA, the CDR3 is TGTGCCAGCAGTGAAGTACCTTATGGCTACACCTTC. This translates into CASSEVPYGYTF.

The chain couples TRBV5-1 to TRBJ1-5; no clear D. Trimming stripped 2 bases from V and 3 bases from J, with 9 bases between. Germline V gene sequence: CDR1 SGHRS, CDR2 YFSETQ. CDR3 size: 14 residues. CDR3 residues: CASSFGGYNQPQHF. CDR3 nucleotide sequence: TGCGCCAGCAGCTTCGGCGGGTACAATCAGCCCCAGCATTTT.

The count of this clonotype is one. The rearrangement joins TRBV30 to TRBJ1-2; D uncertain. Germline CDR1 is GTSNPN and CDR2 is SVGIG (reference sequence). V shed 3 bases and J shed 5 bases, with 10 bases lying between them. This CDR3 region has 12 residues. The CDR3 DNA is TGTGCCTGGAGGACCTCCTCTTATGGCTACACCTTC. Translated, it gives CAWRTSSYGYTF. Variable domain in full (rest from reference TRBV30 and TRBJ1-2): SQTIHQWPATLVQPVGSPLSLECTVEGTSNPNLYWYRQAAGRGLQLLFYSVGIGQISSEVPQNLSASRPQDRQFILSSKKLLLSDSGFYLCAWRTSSYGYTFGSGTRLTVV.

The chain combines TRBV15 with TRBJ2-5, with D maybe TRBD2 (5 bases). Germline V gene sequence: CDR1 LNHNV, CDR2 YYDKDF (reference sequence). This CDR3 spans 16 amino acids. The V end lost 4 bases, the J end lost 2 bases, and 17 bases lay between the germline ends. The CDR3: CATSMLRSGLQETQYF. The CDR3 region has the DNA TGTGCCACCAGCATGTTGCGGAGCGGCCTACAAGAGACCCAGTACTTC.

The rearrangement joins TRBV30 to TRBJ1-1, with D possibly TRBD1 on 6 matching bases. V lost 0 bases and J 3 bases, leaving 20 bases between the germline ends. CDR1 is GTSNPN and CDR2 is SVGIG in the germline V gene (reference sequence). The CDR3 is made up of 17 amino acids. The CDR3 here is CAWSVNPGVWLYTEAFF. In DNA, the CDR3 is TGTGCCTGGAGTGTAAACCCAGGGGTATGGTTGTACACTGAAGCTTTCTTT.

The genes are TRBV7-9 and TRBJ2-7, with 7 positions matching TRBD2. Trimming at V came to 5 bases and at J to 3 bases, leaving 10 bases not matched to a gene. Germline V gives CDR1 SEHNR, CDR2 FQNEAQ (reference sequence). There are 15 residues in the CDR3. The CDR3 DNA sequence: TGTGCCAGCAGCCTAGGGGATAGCGGGTACTACGAGCAGTACTTC. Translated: CASSLGDSGYYEQYF.

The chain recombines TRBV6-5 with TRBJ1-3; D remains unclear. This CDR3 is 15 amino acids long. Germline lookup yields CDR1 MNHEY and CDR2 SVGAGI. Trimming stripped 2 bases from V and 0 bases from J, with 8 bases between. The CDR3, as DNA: TGTGCCAGCAGTTACGGCCATAGCTCTGGAAACACCATATATTTT. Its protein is CASSYGHSSGNTIYF.

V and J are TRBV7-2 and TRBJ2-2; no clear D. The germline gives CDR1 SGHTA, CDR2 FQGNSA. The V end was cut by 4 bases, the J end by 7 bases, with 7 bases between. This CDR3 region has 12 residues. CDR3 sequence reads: CASSSEVGELFF. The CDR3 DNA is TGTGCCAGCAGCTCTGAGGTCGGGGAGCTGTTTTTT.

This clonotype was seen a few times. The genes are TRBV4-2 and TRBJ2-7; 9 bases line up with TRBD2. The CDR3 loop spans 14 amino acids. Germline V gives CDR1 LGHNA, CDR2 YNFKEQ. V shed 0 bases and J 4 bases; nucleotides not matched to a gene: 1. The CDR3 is CASSQESGRYEQYF. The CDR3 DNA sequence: TGTGCCAGCAGCCAAGAAAGCGGGAGGTACGAGCAGTACTTC.

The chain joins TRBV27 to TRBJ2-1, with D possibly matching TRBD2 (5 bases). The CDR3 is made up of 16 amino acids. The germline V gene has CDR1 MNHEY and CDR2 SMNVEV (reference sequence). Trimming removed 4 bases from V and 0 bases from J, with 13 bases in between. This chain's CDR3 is CASSWGAGPSYNEQFF. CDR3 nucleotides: TGTGCCAGCAGTTGGGGTGCGGGCCCCTCCTACAATGAGCAGTTCTTC.

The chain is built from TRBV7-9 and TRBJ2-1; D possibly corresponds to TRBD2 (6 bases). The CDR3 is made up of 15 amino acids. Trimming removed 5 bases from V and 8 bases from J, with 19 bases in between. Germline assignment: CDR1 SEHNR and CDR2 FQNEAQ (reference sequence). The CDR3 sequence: CASSRTSRGIDEQFF. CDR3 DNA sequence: TGTGCCAGCAGCCGGACATCCCGGGGGATCGATGAGCAGTTCTTC.

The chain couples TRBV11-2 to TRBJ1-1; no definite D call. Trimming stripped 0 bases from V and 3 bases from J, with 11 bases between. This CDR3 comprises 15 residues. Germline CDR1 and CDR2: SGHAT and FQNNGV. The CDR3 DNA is TGTGCCAGCAGCTTAGATCCCTCCGGTTACACTGAAGCTTTCTTT. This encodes CASSLDPSGYTEAFF.

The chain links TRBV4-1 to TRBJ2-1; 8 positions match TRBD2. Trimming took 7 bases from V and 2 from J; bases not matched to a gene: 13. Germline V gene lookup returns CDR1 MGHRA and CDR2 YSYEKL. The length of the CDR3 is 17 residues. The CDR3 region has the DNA TGCGCCAGCACCCCCGAGGGAGCGGGAGACCCCTACAATGAGCAGTTCTTC. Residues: CASTPEGAGDPYNEQFF.

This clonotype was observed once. The CDR3 nucleotides read TGTGCCAGCAGTTTGGCTCAGGGAAAACTGTTTTTT. As protein: CASSLAQGKLFF. The V and J genes are TRBV12-3 or TRBV12-4 and TRBJ1-4, with a possible D match to TRBD1 (5 bases). With 3 bases removed from V and 10 bases from J, the gap between germline ends came to 9 bases. The CDR3 totals 12 residues.

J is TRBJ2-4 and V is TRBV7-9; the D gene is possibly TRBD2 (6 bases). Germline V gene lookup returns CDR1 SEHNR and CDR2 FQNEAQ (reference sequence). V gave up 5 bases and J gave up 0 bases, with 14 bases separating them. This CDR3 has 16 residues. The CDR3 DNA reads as TGTGCCAGCAGCCCCCTTTGGAGGGGAGCCAAAAACATTCAGTACTTC. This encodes CASSPLWRGAKNIQYF.

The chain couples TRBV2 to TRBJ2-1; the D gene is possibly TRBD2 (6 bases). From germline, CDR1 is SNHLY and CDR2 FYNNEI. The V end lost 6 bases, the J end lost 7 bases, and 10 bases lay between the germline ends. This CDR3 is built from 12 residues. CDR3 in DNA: TGTGCCAGCAGGCTGGAGGGGAATGAGCAGTTCTTC. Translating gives CASRLEGNEQFF. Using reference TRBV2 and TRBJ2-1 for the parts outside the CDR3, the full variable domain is EPEVTQTPSHQVTQMGQEVILRCVPISNHLYFYWYRQILGQKVEFLVSFYNNEISEKSEIFDDQFSVERPDGSNFTLKIRSTKLEDSAMYFCASRLEGNEQFFGPGTRLTVL.

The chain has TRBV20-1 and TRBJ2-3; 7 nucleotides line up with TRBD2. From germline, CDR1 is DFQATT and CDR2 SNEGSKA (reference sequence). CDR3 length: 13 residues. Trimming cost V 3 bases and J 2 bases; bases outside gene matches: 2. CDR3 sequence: CSASGRNTDTQYF. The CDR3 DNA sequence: TGCAGTGCTAGCGGGAGGAACACAGATACGCAGTATTTT.

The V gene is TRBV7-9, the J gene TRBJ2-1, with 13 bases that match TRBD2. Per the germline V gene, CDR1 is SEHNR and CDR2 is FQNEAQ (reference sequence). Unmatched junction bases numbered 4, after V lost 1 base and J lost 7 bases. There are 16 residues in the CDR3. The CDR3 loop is CASSLGMGLAGNEQFF. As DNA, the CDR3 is TGTGCCAGCAGCTTAGGTATGGGACTAGCGGGGAATGAGCAGTTCTTC.

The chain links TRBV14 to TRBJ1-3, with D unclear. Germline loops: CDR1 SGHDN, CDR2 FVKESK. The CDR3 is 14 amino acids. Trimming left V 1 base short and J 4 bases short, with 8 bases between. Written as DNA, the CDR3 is TGTGCCAGCAGCCAAGGGAGCTACGGAAACACCATATATTTT. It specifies CASSQGSYGNTIYF.

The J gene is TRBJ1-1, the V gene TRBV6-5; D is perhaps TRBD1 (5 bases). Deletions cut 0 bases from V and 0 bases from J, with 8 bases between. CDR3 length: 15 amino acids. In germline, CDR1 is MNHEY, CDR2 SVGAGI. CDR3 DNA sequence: TGTGCCAGCAGTTACTCAGGGGCGATGAACACTGAAGCTTTCTTT. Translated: CASSYSGAMNTEAFF.